This T cell receptor (beta chain) was captured by sequencing in a study of vaccination effects on CD4 cells after COVID-19. Study in general: Participants completed two doses of the BNT162b2 or mRNA-1273 vaccine. Broader study findings: The study got few convalescent patients and did not collect any early post-infection timepoints.

This clone has more than one count but fewer than ten. Its antigen is not identified. Sequencing in the ViraFEST assay came after antigen-specific CD4+ T cells had been expanded with viral peptide pools, which were used to stimulate PBMC. Upon completion of around ten days in culture, CD4+ T cells were isolated. The vaccine recipients had no prior SARS-CoV-2 infection, with negative nucleocapsid antibodies. TCRdb keeps only in-frame clones here, not all; method: immunoSEQ multiplex PCR. The table has 50,000 to 65,000 clones, roughly 80% seen once. In germline, CDR1 is SGHTA, CDR2 FQGNSA. CDR3 length equals 14 residues. After removal of 5 bases from V and 10 bases from J, the junction contained 7 bases not matched to a gene.

This material consisted of CD4+ T cells from PBMCs cultured with HCoV-229E spike peptides, taken before COVID-19 vaccination. This TCR was sampled from a human donor who received a COVID-19 vaccine. This chain joins TRBV7-2 and TRBJ1-6; 8 bases match TRBD1. CDR3 sequence: CASSPDRVRSPLHF. The CDR3 DNA is TGTGCCAGCAGCCCGGACAGGGTTCGATCACCCCTCCACTTT.